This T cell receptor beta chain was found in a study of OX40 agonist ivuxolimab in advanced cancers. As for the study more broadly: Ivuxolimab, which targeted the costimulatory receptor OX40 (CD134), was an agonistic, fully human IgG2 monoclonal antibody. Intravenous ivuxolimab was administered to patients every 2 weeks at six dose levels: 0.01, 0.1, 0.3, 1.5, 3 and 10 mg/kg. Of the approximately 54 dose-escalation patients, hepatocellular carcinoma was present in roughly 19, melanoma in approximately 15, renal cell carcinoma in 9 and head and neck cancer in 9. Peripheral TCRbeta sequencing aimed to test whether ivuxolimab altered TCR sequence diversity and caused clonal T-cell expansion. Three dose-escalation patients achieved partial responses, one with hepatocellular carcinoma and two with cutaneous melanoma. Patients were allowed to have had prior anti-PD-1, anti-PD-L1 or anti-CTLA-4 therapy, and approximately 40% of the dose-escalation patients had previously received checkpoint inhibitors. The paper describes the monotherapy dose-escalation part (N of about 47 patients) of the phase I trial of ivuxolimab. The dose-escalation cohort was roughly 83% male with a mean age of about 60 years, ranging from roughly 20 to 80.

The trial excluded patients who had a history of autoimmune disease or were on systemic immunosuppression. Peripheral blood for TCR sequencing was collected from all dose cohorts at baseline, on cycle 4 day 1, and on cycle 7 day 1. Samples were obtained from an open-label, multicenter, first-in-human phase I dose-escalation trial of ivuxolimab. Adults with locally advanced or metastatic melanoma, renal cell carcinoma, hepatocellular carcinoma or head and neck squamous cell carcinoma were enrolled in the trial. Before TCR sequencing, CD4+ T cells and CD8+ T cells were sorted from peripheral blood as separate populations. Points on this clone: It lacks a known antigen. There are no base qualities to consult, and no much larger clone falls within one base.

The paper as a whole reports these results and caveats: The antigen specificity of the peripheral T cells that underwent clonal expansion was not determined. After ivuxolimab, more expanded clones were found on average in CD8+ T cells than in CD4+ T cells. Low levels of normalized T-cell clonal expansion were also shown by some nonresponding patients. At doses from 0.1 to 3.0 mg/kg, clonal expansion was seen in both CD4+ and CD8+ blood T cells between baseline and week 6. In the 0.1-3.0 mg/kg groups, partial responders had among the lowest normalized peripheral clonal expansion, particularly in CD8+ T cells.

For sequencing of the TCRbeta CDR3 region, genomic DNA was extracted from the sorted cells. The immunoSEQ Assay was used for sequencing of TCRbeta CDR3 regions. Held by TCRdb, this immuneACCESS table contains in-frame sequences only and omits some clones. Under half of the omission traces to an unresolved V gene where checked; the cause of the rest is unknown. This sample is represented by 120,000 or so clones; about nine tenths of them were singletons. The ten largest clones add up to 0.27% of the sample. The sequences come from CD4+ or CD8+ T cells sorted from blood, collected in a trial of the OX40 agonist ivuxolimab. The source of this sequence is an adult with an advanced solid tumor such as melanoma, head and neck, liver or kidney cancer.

CDR3 sequence: CASSRDSGNTIYF. The DNA sequence is as follows: TGTGCCAGCAGCAGAGACTCTGGAAACACCATATATTTT. This receptor chain uses TRBV7-9 and TRBJ1-3; no D gene can be assigned with confidence. CDR1 and CDR2 are read off the germline V gene (reference sequence) as SEHNR and FQNEAQ. The germline ends are 5 bases apart after V is trimmed by 5 bases and J by 0 bases. The CDR3 goes from the cysteine to the phenylalanine over 13 residues. Solely the CDR3 DNA is kept, with 39 bases framed from the first base.